A single sample is the source of the 2 T cell receptor beta chains below, sequenced in a study of cytomegalovirus exposure and HLA in healthy donors. Amplification used 60 Vbeta primers and 13 Jbeta primers. The protocol was immunoSEQ multiplex PCR, while the TCRdb copy is restricted to in-frame clones and leaves out a portion. This sample has some 200,000 clones; 81% occur once, and the top ten carry approximately 3.8%. Sample: PBMCs. Source of these receptors: a man between 45 and 60 years old in good health and CMV-seronegative.

This chain connects TRBV28 to TRBJ2-5; 7 positions agree with TRBD1. This CDR3 is built from 15 residues. Looked up from germline, CDR1 is MDHEN and CDR2 is SYDVKM. Unmatched junction bases numbered 5, after V lost 4 bases and J lost 0 bases. In DNA form, the CDR3 reads TGTGCCAGCAGTTATTCGACAGGGCACCAAGAGACCCAGTACTTC. Translated: CASSYSTGHQETQYF.

The chain joins TRBV7-2 to TRBJ2-7, with D possibly TRBD1 on 5 matching bases. Germline loops: CDR1 SGHTA, CDR2 FQGNSA. V was clipped by 1 base and J by 3 bases, with 10 bases between them. The CDR3 extends over 14 amino acids. CDR3 sequence reads: CASSLGGSNYEQYF. The CDR3 coding sequence is TGTGCCAGCAGCTTAGGGGGCTCCAACTACGAGCAGTACTTC.